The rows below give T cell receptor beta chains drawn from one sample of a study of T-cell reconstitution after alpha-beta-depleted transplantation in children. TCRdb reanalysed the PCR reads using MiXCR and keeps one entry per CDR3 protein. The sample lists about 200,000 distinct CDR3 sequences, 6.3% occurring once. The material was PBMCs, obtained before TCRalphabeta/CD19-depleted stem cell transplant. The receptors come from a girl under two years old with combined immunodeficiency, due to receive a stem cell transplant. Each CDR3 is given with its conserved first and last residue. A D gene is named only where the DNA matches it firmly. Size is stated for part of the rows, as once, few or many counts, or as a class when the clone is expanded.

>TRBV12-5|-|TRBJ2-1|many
TGTGCTAGTGGTTTGGCCCCAGGGATGTTACTCAATTCCTACAATGAGCAGTTCTTC
CASGLAPGMLLNSYNEQFF
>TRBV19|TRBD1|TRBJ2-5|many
TGTGCCAGTACCTCCAGGGACAGGAAAGAGACCCAGTACTTC
CASTSRDRKETQYF
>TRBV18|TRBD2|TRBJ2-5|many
TGTGCCAGCTCACCACCGCCCTTCCTAGCGGGGGAACAAGAGACCCAGTACTTC
CASSPPPFLAGEQETQYF
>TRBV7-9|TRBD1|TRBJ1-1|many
TGTGCCAGCAGCCTCGGACAGGGGATCACTGAAGCTTTCTTT
CASSLGQGITEAFF
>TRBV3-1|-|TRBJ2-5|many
TGTGCCAGCAGCCAAGAGTACAGGCAGGATGTCCAAGAGACCCAGTACTTC
CASSQEYRQDVQETQYF
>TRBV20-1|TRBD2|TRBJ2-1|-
TGCAGTGCTACCGATAGCGGGGCAAGCTCCTACAATGAGCAGTTCTTC
CSATDSGASSYNEQFF
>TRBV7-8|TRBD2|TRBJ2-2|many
TGTGCCAGCAGCTTGGCGGGGGGGACCACCGGGGAGCTGTTTTTT
CASSLAGGTTGELFF
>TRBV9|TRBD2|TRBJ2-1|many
TGTGCCAGCAGCGTTGCGGGAGCCTACTACAATGAGCAGTTCTTC
CASSVAGAYYNEQFF
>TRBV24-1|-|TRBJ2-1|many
TGTGCCACCAGTGACAGTTACAATGAGCAGTTCTTC
CATSDSYNEQFF
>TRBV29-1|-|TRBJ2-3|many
TGCAGCGTTGAAACCCCGATACAGGGCAGGAACACAGATACGCAGTATTTT
CSVETPIQGRNTDTQYF
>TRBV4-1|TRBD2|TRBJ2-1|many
TGCGCCAGCAGCCTTAGCGGGGGACTTCCTTACAATGAGCAGTTCTTC
CASSLSGGLPYNEQFF
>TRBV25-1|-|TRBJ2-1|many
TGTGCCAGCAGTGATCGGGAGCAGTTCTTC
CASSDREQFF
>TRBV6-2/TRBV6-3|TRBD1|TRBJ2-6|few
TGTGCCAGCAGGACCGGACAGGGCTTCCCCTCTGGGGCCAACGTCCTGACTTTC
CASRTGQGFPSGANVLTF
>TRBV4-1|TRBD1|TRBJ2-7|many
TGCGCCAGCAGCCAAGATCCCGCACGGACAGGGGAGTACGAGCAGTACTTC
CASSQDPARTGEYEQYF
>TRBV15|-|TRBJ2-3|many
TGTGCCACCAGCAGAGCTGCGAGGCCAGATACGCAGTATTTT
CATSRAARPDTQYF
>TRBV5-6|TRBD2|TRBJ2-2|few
TGTGCCAGCAGCCTAGCGGGGGTGGTCGACACCGGGGAGCTGTTTTTT
CASSLAGVVDTGELFF
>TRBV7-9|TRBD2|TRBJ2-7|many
TGTGCCAGCAGCCCCGTCCCGCGGGAGAGTAGGTACGAGCAGTACTTC
CASSPVPRESRYEQYF
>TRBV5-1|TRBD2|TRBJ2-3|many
TGCGCCAGCAGCTTAGCGGGGGTCCTCGATACGCAGTATTTT
CASSLAGVLDTQYF
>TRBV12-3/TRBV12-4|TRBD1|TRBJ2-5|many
TGTGCCAGCAGTCAGGCAGGGGGCTGGGCCAAAGAGACCCAGTACTTC
CASSQAGGWAKETQYF
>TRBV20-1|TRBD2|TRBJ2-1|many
TGCAGTGCTAGAGATAGGGCCCCACGGGTCTCTAGCGGGGGGGTTTATGAGCAGTTCTTC
CSARDRAPRVSSGGVYEQFF
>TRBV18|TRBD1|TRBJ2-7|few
TGTGCCAGCTCACCGAGAGACAGGGTAGAACGCGAGCAGTACTTC
CASSPRDRVEREQYF
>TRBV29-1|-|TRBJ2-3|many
TGCAGCGTTGAAGATCTAGGGTTTCTGATTAGCACAGATACGCAGTATTTT
CSVEDLGFLISTDTQYF
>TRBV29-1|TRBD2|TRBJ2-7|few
TGCAGCGTTGGGGGGGGGACCACCTACGAGCAGTACTTC
CSVGGGTTYEQYF
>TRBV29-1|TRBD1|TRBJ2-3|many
TGCAGCGTTACTTCTTGGGACAGGGAGTCAGATACGCAGTATTTT
CSVTSWDRESDTQYF
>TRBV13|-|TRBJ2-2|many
TGTGCCAGCAGCTTTGGTTCCAGGAGGAACACCGGGGAGCTGTTTTTT
CASSFGSRRNTGELFF
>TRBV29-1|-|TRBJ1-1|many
TGCAGCGTACTGAACACTGAAGCTTTCTTT
CSVLNTEAFF
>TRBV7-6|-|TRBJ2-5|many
TGTGCCAGCAGCCCACGGTGGGAAGAGACCCAGTACTTC
CASSPRWEETQYF
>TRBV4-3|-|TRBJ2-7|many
TGCGCCAGCAGCCAAGATTGGGCAGGGCGCTCCTACGAGCAGTACTTC
CASSQDWAGRSYEQYF
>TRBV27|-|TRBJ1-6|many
TGTGCCAGCAGTCTGAACAGGCCGACGGGCTCCTATAATTCACCCCTCCACTTT
CASSLNRPTGSYNSPLHF
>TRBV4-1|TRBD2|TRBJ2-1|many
TGCGCCAGCAGCCAGTCAGCGGGGGGCATTCTGAGCTCCTACAATGAGCAGTTCTTC
CASSQSAGGILSSYNEQFF
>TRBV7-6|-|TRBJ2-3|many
TGTGCCAGCAGCTTAGGGGGGGGGCCAGATACGCAGTATTTT
CASSLGGGPDTQYF
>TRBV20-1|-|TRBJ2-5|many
TGCAGTGCTAGAGTTACGATCATGGAGACCCAGTACTTC
CSARVTIMETQYF
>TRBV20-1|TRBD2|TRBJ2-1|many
TGCAGTGCTAGTTTACTAGCGGGGGGACGCTCCTACAATGAGCAGTTCTTC
CSASLLAGGRSYNEQFF
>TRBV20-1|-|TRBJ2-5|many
TGCAGTGCTAGGAATGGGGAGACCCAGTACTTC
CSARNGETQYF
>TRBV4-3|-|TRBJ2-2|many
TGCGCCAGCAGCCAAGATCGGTCGTGGGGCACCGGGGAGCTGTTTTTT
CASSQDRSWGTGELFF
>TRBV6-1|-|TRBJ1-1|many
TGTGCCAGCAGTGGAGGGGGTCGGCGCACTGAAGCTTTCTTT
CASSGGGRRTEAFF
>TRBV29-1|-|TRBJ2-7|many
TGCAGCGTTGAGATCGCTAGGCCGTACGAGCAGTACTTC
CSVEIARPYEQYF
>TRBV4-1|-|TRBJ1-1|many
TGCGCCAGCAGCTTCGGACGGATGAACACTGAAGCTTTCTTT
CASSFGRMNTEAFF
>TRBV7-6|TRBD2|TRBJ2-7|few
TGTGCCAGCAGCTTAGTTCCCCAGCGGGACCGTTCGGGGGAGCAGTACTTC
CASSLVPQRDRSGEQYF
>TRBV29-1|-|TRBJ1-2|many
TGCAGCGTTTCCTCCGGGACCTATGGCTACACCTTC
CSVSSGTYGYTF
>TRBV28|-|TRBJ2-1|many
TGTGCCAGCAGTCCCCCTTGGACAGGAGGGGACAATGAGCAGTTCTTC
CASSPPWTGGDNEQFF
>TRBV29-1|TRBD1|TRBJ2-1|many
TGCAGCGCGACAGGGGGTGAGCAGTTCTTC
CSATGGEQFF
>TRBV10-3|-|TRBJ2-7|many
TGTGCCATCAGTGAGTGGGACACGGACTACGAGCAGTACTTC
CAISEWDTDYEQYF
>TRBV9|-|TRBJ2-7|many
TGTGCCAGCAGCATTGGTGGTACCTCCTACGAGCAGTACTTC
CASSIGGTSYEQYF
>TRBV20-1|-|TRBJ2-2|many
TGCAGTGCCCAAGTTTTTGAGCGGGACACCGGGGAGCTGTTTTTT
CSAQVFERDTGELFF
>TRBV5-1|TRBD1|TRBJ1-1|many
TGCGCCAGCAGCTTGGGCGGGACAGCTGAAGCTTTCTTT
CASSLGGTAEAFF
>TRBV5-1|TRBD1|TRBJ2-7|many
TGCGCCAGCAGCATAGAATCAGGGGGCAGCTTGTACGAGCAGTACTTC
CASSIESGGSLYEQYF
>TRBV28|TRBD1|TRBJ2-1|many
TGTGCCAGCACCGAAAGGGGGCTCCGCATCGATGAGCAGTTCTTC
CASTERGLRIDEQFF
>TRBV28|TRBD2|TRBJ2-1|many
TGTGCCAGCAGTTTGTGGAGCGGGAGGGTCTACAATGAGCAGTTCTTC
CASSLWSGRVYNEQFF
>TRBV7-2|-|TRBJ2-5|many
TGTGCCAGCAGCTCCACGGACGGGGTTTGGGGTGAGACCCAGTACTTC
CASSSTDGVWGETQYF
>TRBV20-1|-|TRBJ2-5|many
TGCAGTGCTAGAGATGTGAAGGAGGTCCAAGAGACCCAGTACTTC
CSARDVKEVQETQYF
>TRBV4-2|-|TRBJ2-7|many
TGTGCCAGCAGCCAACCCTCGTTAGGATACGAGCAGTACTTC
CASSQPSLGYEQYF